The clone carrying this TCR beta chain was counted only a few times. What it binds is unknown. This record belongs to a study of cytomegalovirus exposure and HLA in healthy donors. On the study more broadly: The Caucasian-associated ancestry cluster contained 75% to 85% of the roughly 400 genotyped donors.

Study-wide results and limits: With DRB1 most and HLA-C fewest, TCR association rates differed between HLA loci in a later analysis. For presence/absence analyses, sequencing depth was assumed to be roughly uniform across donors.

The PCR ran on 60 Vbeta and 13 Jbeta primers. In the study's own analysis: Among the unique TCR beta chains that a later analysis counted, about 85 million in all, about 10 million were shared. Clones were read by immunoSEQ multiplex PCR, and TCRdb kept only the in-frame ones, dropping some. V, J and clone size are those of that table, while D and trimming were read from the DNA. The sample contains 30,000 to 40,000 clones, around 69% of which appear only once. This CDR3 is built from 14 residues. The germline V gene has CDR1 SQVTM and CDR2 ANQGSEA. V dropped 1 base and J dropped 8; count of bases not matched to a gene: 8.

The sequenced sample was PBMCs. This clonotype originated in a woman in her thirties in good health and CMV-seropositive. The V call is TRBV29-1, the J call TRBJ2-1, with TRBD2 matching over 7 bases. DNA of the CDR3: TGCAGCGTTGAAGGAGAGGCGGGAGCAGATGAGCAGTTCTTC. Its translation is CSVEGEAGADEQFF.